Listed below are T cell receptor beta chains from one sample, sequenced in a study of cytomegalovirus exposure and HLA in healthy donors. Here immunoSEQ multiplex PCR was the method, and the copy in TCRdb shows in-frame clones only, minus some. The table lists some 220,000 clones, 77% of them singletons, with around 2.9% in the top ten. The material sequenced was PBMCs. These receptors were taken from an older woman in good health and CMV-seropositive. CDR3s include the opening cysteine and the closing phenylalanine or tryptophan. A D gene is named only where the DNA matches it firmly. Rows give clone size only sometimes, using once, few, many, or a class for an expanded clone.

>TRBV28|TRBJ1-6|14|-|TRBD1
CANTTGQGRSPLHF
TGTGCCAACACCACCGGACAGGGGCGATCACCCCTCCACTTT
>TRBV7-2|TRBJ2-7|14|few|-
CASRNYRSSYEQYF
TGTGCCAGCAGAAACTACCGGAGCTCCTACGAGCAGTACTTC
>TRBV10-3|TRBJ2-7|13|-|TRBD1
CAIRQGASYEQYF
TGTGCCATCAGACAGGGGGCTTCCTACGAGCAGTACTTC
>TRBV18|TRBJ1-4|13|once|-
CASSPSGDEKLFF
TGTGCCAGCTCACCGTCCGGGGATGAAAAACTGTTTTTT
>TRBV5-6|TRBJ1-1|13|-|-
CASSADWNTEAFF
TGTGCCAGCAGCGCCGACTGGAACACTGAAGCTTTCTTT
>TRBV5-8|TRBJ1-4|18|-|-
CASPGGRRGTVGNEKLFF
TGTGCCAGCCCGGGAGGACGGAGGGGCACCGTGGGAAATGAAAAACTGTTTTTT
>TRBV28|TRBJ2-7|13|-|-
CASSPQGPYEQYF
TGTGCCAGCAGTCCCCAGGGTCCCTACGAGCAGTACTTC
>TRBV4-1|TRBJ2-1|18|-|TRBD2
CASSRRLAGGPSDNEQFF
TGCGCCAGCAGCCGCCGACTAGCGGGAGGGCCTTCGGACAATGAGCAGTTCTTC
>TRBV5-1|TRBJ2-1|15|-|TRBD2
CASSGTSVPPDEQFF
TGCGCCAGCAGCGGAACTAGCGTTCCCCCGGATGAGCAGTTCTTC
>TRBV7-2|TRBJ2-7|15|-|TRBD2
CASSLRAGESYEQYF
TGTGCCAGCAGCTTAAGGGCGGGGGAGTCCTACGAGCAGTACTTC
>TRBV30|TRBJ2-2|15|-|TRBD2
CAWSAGTRGTGELFF
TGTGCCTGGAGCGCCGGGACTAGGGGGACCGGGGAGCTGTTTTTT
>TRBV5-4|TRBJ2-5|15|-|TRBD1
CASSTPGQGVKTQYF
TGTGCCAGCTCCACCCCGGGACAGGGTGTTAAGACCCAGTACTTC
>TRBV7-8|TRBJ2-7|15|-|TRBD1
CASSSTGTGVYEQYF
TGTGCCAGCAGCTCAACCGGGACAGGAGTCTACGAGCAGTACTTC
>TRBV18|TRBJ1-2|15|-|TRBD1
CASSPYGQGPYGYTF
TGTGCCAGCTCACCTTACGGACAGGGCCCCTATGGCTACACCTTC
>TRBV5-5|TRBJ2-7|14|-|TRBD1
CASSSGTGTYEQYF
TGTGCCAGCAGTTCCGGGACAGGGACCTACGAGCAGTACTTC
>TRBV30|TRBJ1-6|13|-|-
CAWSAGTGDTLHF
TGTGCCTGGAGTGCAGGGACCGGGGACACCCTCCACTTT
>TRBV6-1|TRBJ1-2|14|-|-
CASWVAGTSYGYTF
TGTGCCAGCTGGGTCGCCGGGACTAGCTATGGCTACACCTTC
>TRBV29-1|TRBJ1-5|13|-|-
CSVGRGLNQPQHF
TGCAGCGTTGGGAGGGGACTCAATCAGCCCCAGCATTTT
>TRBV12-1|TRBJ2-6|16|-|-
CASSFRNPRGANVLTF
TGTGCCAGCAGCTTTAGGAACCCGCGGGGGGCCAACGTCCTGACTTTC
>TRBV6-5|TRBJ1-6|14|-|-
CASSYLGEKSPLHF
TGTGCCAGCAGTTATTTGGGCGAGAAATCACCCCTCCACTTT
>TRBV4-2|TRBJ2-3|16|-|TRBD2
CASTPNGISGTDTQYF
TGTGCCAGCACCCCGAACGGCATTAGCGGGACAGATACGCAGTATTTT
>TRBV5-1|TRBJ1-4|14|-|TRBD1
CASSSGTGHEKLFF
TGCGCCAGCAGCTCCGGGACAGGGCATGAAAAACTGTTTTTT
>TRBV2|TRBJ2-2|14|-|-
CASKAGSKTGELFF
TGTGCCAGCAAGGCAGGGTCGAAAACCGGGGAGCTGTTTTTT
>TRBV2|TRBJ2-1|14|-|TRBD1
CASSSDGQGGRWVF
TGTGCCAGCAGTTCCGACGGACAGGGGGGAAGGTGGGTCTTC
>TRBV11-3|TRBJ2-1|14|-|-
CASSLDRGNNEQFF
TGTGCCAGCAGCTTAGATCGGGGTAACAATGAGCAGTTCTTC
>TRBV25-1|TRBJ2-1|14|-|TRBD1
CASRTRDRGDEQFF
TGTGCCAGCAGGACCCGGGACAGGGGCGATGAGCAGTTCTTC
>TRBV7-9|TRBJ1-2|14|-|-
CASSLIRASRGYTF
TGTGCCAGCAGCTTAATCAGGGCCTCGCGAGGCTACACCTTC
>TRBV5-1|TRBJ2-1|15|-|TRBD2
CASSASGRALNEQFF
TGCGCCAGCAGCGCTAGCGGGAGGGCCCTAAATGAGCAGTTCTTC
>TRBV14|TRBJ2-1|14|-|-
CASKSAGTYNEQFF
TGTGCCAGCAAAAGTGCGGGAACCTACAATGAGCAGTTCTTC
>TRBV5-1|TRBJ2-1|14|-|-
CASSLMGNYNEQFF
TGCGCCAGCAGCTTGATGGGCAACTACAATGAGCAGTTCTTC
>TRBV25-1|TRBJ2-7|13|few|-
CASSEALETEQYF
TGTGCCAGCAGTGAGGCACTAGAAACCGAGCAGTACTTC
>TRBV6-1|TRBJ1-4|14|-|TRBD1
CASQKGQGTRKLFF
TGTGCCAGCCAGAAAGGACAGGGTACTCGAAAACTGTTTTTT
>TRBV5-8|TRBJ2-3|15|-|TRBD2
CASSLPGLASDTQYF
TGTGCCAGCAGCTTGCCGGGACTAGCGTCGGATACGCAGTATTTT